The source of this T cell receptor (beta chain) is a study of cytomegalovirus exposure and HLA in healthy donors (dated by TCRdb to the late 2010s). Study-wide context: According to a later analysis, the roughly 120 validation repertoires were produced on the same platform as the approximately 690 repertoires of the first cohort. The study aimed to test whether cataloging public T cell receptors could reveal signatures of past pathogen exposure. Along with the approximately 700-subject first cohort, a separate validation cohort of roughly 110 different subjects was used. To predict cytomegalovirus infection status, the study combined high-throughput TCR immunosequencing, statistical association of individual TCRs with disease status, and machine learning.

Concerning this clone itself: The specificity of this receptor is unknown. The record has no base qualities; no much larger clone is one base away.

The CDR3 measures 13 amino acids from cysteine to valine. The sequence is cut down to CDR3 DNA, 39 bases in frame from base 1. CDR1 and CDR2 (SNHLY, FYNNEI) derive from the germline V gene. V loses 6 bases, J loses 1 base, and the germline ends lie 10 bases apart. Summary of the overall study and its limitations: Subsequent analysis determined that TCRs grouped into clusters in the first cohort also showed a tendency toward co-occurrence across the roughly 110 validation repertoires, and 94% of cluster scores exceeded 0. In the study, 164 TCR beta chains were listed as associated with cytomegalovirus. All 120 or so repertoires were used to score co-occurrence in the validation cohort in a later analysis, because that analysis had no HLA typing for the cohort. Most TCR sequences were seen in very few donors, while some public TCRs were found in many individuals. According to the authors, the approach could potentially be generalized to other disease states and immunological phenotypes. In both the original and validation cohorts, the classifier was reported to diagnose cytomegalovirus status with high specificity and sensitivity. Three of the identified cytomegalovirus-associated TCR beta chains were confirmed in vitro to be specific for cytomegalovirus antigens.

Donors formed part of the validation cohort, which comprised 120 subjects and was distinct from the first cohort of under 850 subjects. Libraries were constructed by the immunoSEQ multiplex PCR assay. As for how the authors treated the data: A statistical classification framework was built to diagnose cytomegalovirus status from the catalog of TCR beta chain sequences. Drawn from immuneACCESS, this table holds only the in-frame rearrangements with V and J called that TCRdb kept. Clones are partly lost; checked studies trace under half to an unresolved V gene and leave the rest unexplained. That table supplies the V and J calls and clone size; D and trimming were determined from the DNA. The sample profile shows approximately 150,000 clones; roughly nine tenths of them were found once. 0.69% of the sample goes to the ten largest clones.

The clonotype comes from a man aged 18 to 29 in good health and CMV-seronegative. Sequencing input: PBMCs. This chain is built from TRBV2 and TRBJ2-7; the best D guess is TRBD1, with 6 bases matching. The CDR3 corresponds to CASSPRGSYEQYV. The DNA reads as follows: TGTGCCAGCAGCCCCAGGGGTTCCTACGAGCAGTACGTC.